The present T cell receptor beta chain was sequenced within a study of cytomegalovirus exposure and HLA in healthy donors. Study observations and caveats: Among TCR beta chains of equal frequency, HLA-associated ones were more clonally expanded in a later analysis. A later analysis associated 16,951 TCR beta sequences with HLA alleles at a 0.05 false discovery rate. Cytomegalovirus-associated status was assigned to 150 or so TCR beta chains.

PCR involved 60 Vbeta and 13 Jbeta primers. Data came from immunoSEQ multiplex PCR; TCRdb stores just in-frame clones and leaves some out. The sample yields 85,000 to 130,000 clones, over 55% seen once. There are a few counts of this clone. Its cognate antigen is unknown. Sequenced material: PBMCs. This sequence originates from a female donor in good health and CMV-seronegative.

CDR3 coding DNA: TGCGCCAGCAGTCCCGGACAGGGGGTTCGTAACTATGGCTACACCTTC. Its protein is CASSPGQGVRNYGYTF. This chain joins TRBV4-1 and TRBJ1-2; 10 nucleotides match TRBD1. Per germline, CDR1 MGHRA and CDR2 YSYEKL. This CDR3 spans 16 amino acids. With V trimmed by 6 bases and J by 1 base, 8 bases remained unmatched.